This T cell receptor (beta chain) was sequenced in a study of cytomegalovirus exposure and HLA in healthy donors. V trimming: 1 base; J trimming: 7 bases; junction bases outside the gene matches: 10. CDR1 is LGHNA and CDR2 is YSLEER in the germline V gene. This CDR3 region has 16 residues. Study findings and constraints: Earlier analysis looked at TCR beta V segments, and most were productive about 90% or about 30% of the time.

A multiplex PCR was run with 60 Vbeta primers and 13 Jbeta primers. This table comes from immunoSEQ multiplex PCR, and its TCRdb copy is limited to in-frame clones, with some not included. The sample yields fewer than 95,000 clones, about 66% seen once. This clone turned up a few times. No antigen is known for it. The rearrangement joins TRBV4-3 to TRBJ2-7; TRBD1 matches at 10 bases. Source material: PBMCs. The TCR sequence derives from a woman in her 50s in good health and CMV-seropositive. The CDR3 DNA follows: TGCGCCAGCAGCCAAGCCCCAGGACAGGGGGTACGAGAGCAGTACTTC. As protein: CASSQAPGQGVREQYF.